These 14 T cell receptor beta chains were sequenced from one sample in a study of shared clonotypes between healthy human individuals. Using immunoSEQ multiplex PCR, the repertoire was profiled, and TCRdb retains in-frame clones only, with some absent. The sample lists a few hundred thousand clones; nearly 97% were seen once. Only CD45RO-negative cells positively selected for CCR7 counted as naive CD8 cells, so terminally differentiated effector memory CD45RA+ cells were excluded. Sequenced sample: naive CD8+ T cells sorted from blood. All receptors come from a woman aged 25 to 39 in good health.

To note about this clone: This sample includes further DNA sequences coding for the same CDR3. The genes are TRBV27 and TRBJ2-3, with TRBD1 matching over 9 bases. The CDR3 extends over 15 amino acids. Germline values: CDR1 MNHEY, CDR2 SMNVEV (reference sequence). Trimming removed 5 bases from V and 2 bases from J; junction bases left unmatched: 5. Written as DNA, the CDR3 is TGTGCCAGCAGTCCGGGGACAGGGCCCACAGATACGCAGTATTTT. It translates to CASSPGTGPTDTQYF.

The chain uses TRBV10-1 and TRBJ2-7; tentatively, D is TRBD2 (6 bases). The CDR3 sequence is 14 residues long. The V gene's germline CDR1 is WNHNN and CDR2 SYGVQD (reference sequence). V was cut by 2 bases and J by 6 bases, with 14 bases left in between. The CDR3 reads CASSEVGGGSEQYF. The CDR3 coding sequence is TGCGCCAGCAGTGAGGTTGGGGGAGGTAGCGAGCAGTACTTC.

V gene TRBV28 combines with J gene TRBJ2-7; maybe TRBD2 (5 bases). Germline V lookup: CDR1 MDHEN, CDR2 SYDVKM. Trimming stripped 8 bases from V and 0 bases from J, with 17 bases between. This CDR3 region has 15 residues. The CDR3 protein is CASRRERGSSYEQYF. The DNA for the CDR3 is TGTGCCAGCCGAAGGGAGAGAGGGAGCTCCTACGAGCAGTACTTC.

The chain links TRBV7-6 to TRBJ2-7, with D tentatively TRBD2 (6 bases). The CDR3 covers 18 residues. CDR1 is SGHVS, CDR2 FNYEAQ, per germline. V shed 3 bases and J shed 4 bases, with 25 bases lying between them. The CDR3 nucleotides are TGTGCCAGCAGCTTTGGAAAGCTCAGGGAGGTAAAGAGTTACGAGCAGTACTTC. Protein: CASSFGKLREVKSYEQYF.

The chain uses TRBV28 and TRBJ2-2; D is possibly TRBD2 (5 bases). The V gene lost 11 bases and the J gene lost 1 base, with 8 bases spanning the gap. In germline, CDR1 is MDHEN, CDR2 SYDVKM. There are 12 residues in the CDR3. As DNA, the CDR3 is TGTGCCGAGGGAGTGAACACCGGGGAGCTGTTTTTT. Residues: CAEGVNTGELFF. The full variable domain, rest sourced from reference TRBV28 and TRBJ2-2, is DVKVTQSSRYLVKRTGEKVFLECVQDMDHENMFWYRQDPGLGLRLIYFSYDVKMKEKGDIPEGYSVSREKKERFSLILESASTNQTSMYLCAEGVNTGELFFGEGSRLTVL.

The V and J genes are TRBV29-1 and TRBJ1-4; D may be TRBD1 (6 bases). Germline CDR1 is SQVTM and CDR2 is ANQGSEA. This CDR3 has 15 amino acids. Trimming took off 7 bases at V and 3 bases at J, with 18 bases between the two ends. The CDR3: CSAVVQGLANEKLFF. In nucleotides, the CDR3 is TGCAGCGCCGTTGTACAGGGCCTGGCTAATGAAAAACTGTTTTTT.

The chain employs TRBV30 and TRBJ2-7; 7 nucleotides match TRBD2. Germline lookup yields CDR1 GTSNPN and CDR2 SVGIG (reference sequence). V lost 0 bases and J lost 0; bases outside the gene matches: 5. CDR3 length: 15 amino acids. Here the CDR3 DNA reads TGTGCCTGGAGTGTCGGGGGGAGTGGCTCCTACGAGCAGTACTTC. Translating gives CAWSVGGSGSYEQYF.

The rearrangement uses TRBV7-9 and TRBJ2-3; 7 bases line up with TRBD2. Per germline, CDR1 SEHNR and CDR2 FQNEAQ (reference sequence). The CDR3 consists of 15 residues. V shed 4 bases, J shed 6 bases, and the junction held 10 bases outside the gene matches. CDR3: CASSSLAAGVDTQYF. In nucleotides, the CDR3 is TGTGCCAGCAGCTCCCTCGCTGCGGGAGTTGATACGCAGTATTTT.

This rearrangement joins TRBV4-1 to TRBJ2-7; 7 bases align to TRBD2. With V trimmed by 0 bases and J by 0 bases, 2 bases remained unmatched. Germline loops: CDR1 MGHRA, CDR2 YSYEKL. CDR3 length: 15 amino acids. The CDR3 sequence is CASSQDLADSYEQYF. CDR3 bases: TGCGCCAGCAGCCAAGATCTAGCGGACTCCTACGAGCAGTACTTC.

CDR3 loop: CASSYGTLSRELFF. The CDR3 DNA reads TGTGCCAGCAGTTATGGGACTCTATCCCGGGAGCTGTTTTTT. The V gene is TRBV6-5, the J gene TRBJ2-2, with D possibly matching TRBD2 (6 bases). This CDR3 contains 14 residues. The germline gives CDR1 MNHEY, CDR2 SVGAGI. The V and J ends lost 3 bases and 9 bases respectively, with 14 bases between them.

The rearrangement joins TRBV4-1 to TRBJ2-3; 9 nucleotides agree with TRBD2. The germline CDR1 and CDR2 sequences are MGHRA and YSYEKL. This CDR3 is 16 amino acids long. The trim removed 6 bases at V and 2 bases at J, leaving 9 bases unmatched. The CDR3 DNA reads as TGCGCCAGCAGATCCACCGGGACTAGCCTCACAGATACGCAGTATTTT. This sequence encodes CASRSTGTSLTDTQYF.

The rearrangement uses TRBV19 and TRBJ2-1, with D unclear. The V end lost 1 base, the J end lost 8 bases, and 6 bases lay between the germline ends. The CDR3 is made up of 12 amino acids. Germline loops: CDR1 LNHDA, CDR2 SQIVND (reference sequence). The CDR3 loop reads CASSIVRDEQFF. The DNA for the CDR3 is TGTGCCAGTAGTATAGTACGGGATGAGCAGTTCTTC.

The rearrangement links TRBV7-9 to TRBJ2-1, with 10 bases fitting TRBD1. Germline CDR1 and CDR2: SEHNR and FQNEAQ (reference sequence). The junction had 4 bases not matched to a gene; V was cut back by 6 bases and J by 2 bases. This CDR3 comprises 15 residues. The CDR3 region is CASRSTGGTYNEQFF. The CDR3 coding sequence is TGTGCCAGCAGATCGACAGGGGGCACCTACAATGAGCAGTTCTTC.

The rearrangement links TRBV5-6 to TRBJ2-7; D is unresolved. Germline-derived CDR1 and CDR2 are SGHDT and YYEEEE. CDR3 length: 14 amino acids. V was trimmed by 2 bases and J by 2 bases, leaving 11 bases between them. CDR3 in amino acids: CASSFGSHPYEQYF. CDR3 coding DNA: TGTGCCAGCAGCTTCGGATCGCATCCCTACGAGCAGTACTTC.